What follows are 27 T cell receptor beta chains derived from one specimen sequenced in a study of shared clonotypes between healthy human individuals. Assay used: immunoSEQ multiplex PCR; TCRdb lists only in-frame clones, some missing. The sample carries 75,000 to 100,000 clones, around 47% recorded once. What was sequenced was PBMCs. These receptors were obtained from a woman in her thirties or forties in good health. Some clones in this sample may be carry-over from other donors' samples.

The chain is built from TRBV7-9 and TRBJ1-3; D is unclear. V was trimmed by 1 base and J by 0 bases, leaving 7 bases between them. Germline V gives CDR1 SEHNR, CDR2 FQNEAQ (reference sequence). The CDR3 covers 15 residues. This chain's CDR3 is CASSLVTNSGNTIYF. The CDR3 nucleotides are TGTGCCAGCAGCTTAGTCACAAACTCTGGAAACACCATATATTTT.

At least ten counts were recorded for this clone. This chain joins TRBV28 and TRBJ1-2; D call uncertain. The V end was cut by 5 bases, the J end by 5 bases, with 18 bases between. Germline V CDR1 and CDR2: MDHEN, SYDVKM. The CDR3 is 15 residues long. The CDR3 DNA follows: TGTGCCAGCAGTCCCGGCGGAGGTGAGGTTTATGGCTACACCTTC. Protein product: CASSPGGGEVYGYTF.

Turning to this clone: It differs at one base from a far larger clone, so likely a read error. The rearrangement joins TRBV7-6 to TRBJ1-2, with D perhaps matching TRBD1 (6 bases). CDR3 length: 13 amino acids. The germline V and J ends were trimmed by 5 bases and 2 bases, with 9 bases remaining between them. Germline-derived CDR1 and CDR2 are SGHVS and FNYEAQ. CDR3 nucleotides: TGTGCCAGCAGCCCCACAGGGAACTATGGCTACACCTTC. It encodes CASSPTGNYGYTF.

This clone was observed at least ten times. V usage is TRBV2 and J usage is TRBJ1-5; D is uncertain. The CDR3 covers 13 residues. CDR1 and CDR2 from the germline V gene are SNHLY and FYNNEI. Trimming shortened V by 4 bases and J by 3 bases, and 7 bases separated the two germline ends. The CDR3 protein is CASSGRDNQPQHF. The CDR3 DNA follows: TGTGCCAGCAGTGGACGGGACAATCAGCCCCAGCATTTT.

A note on this clone: It differs at one base from a far larger clone, so likely a read error. V and J are TRBV1 and TRBJ2-1; TRBD2 is taken as the D call from the table, unchecked against the DNA. TRBV1 is a recognized pseudogene. The CDR3 consists of 15 residues. CDR3 residues: CTSSPGLAGENEQFF. The DNA of the CDR3 is TGCACCAGCAGCCCGGGACTAGCGGGAGAGAATGAGCAGTTCTTC.

The J gene is TRBJ2-4, the V gene TRBV28; 7 bases map to TRBD2. The CDR3 runs 15 residues. Germline V gene lookup returns CDR1 MDHEN and CDR2 SYDVKM. V trimming: 4 bases; J trimming: 3 bases; junction bases outside the gene matches: 6. The CDR3 coding sequence is TGTGCCAGCAGTTCACCTCTAGCGGTCAAAAACATTCAGTACTTC. This sequence encodes CASSSPLAVKNIQYF.

This clone was seen ten or more times. V gene TRBV5-1 combines with J gene TRBJ2-5, with D hard to call. The V gene's germline CDR1 is SGHRS and CDR2 YFSETQ. Trimming removed 6 bases from V and 5 bases from J, with 20 bases in between. The CDR3 runs to 15 residues. In DNA, the CDR3 is TGCGCCAGCACCTCCAACGACGGACCCGGTGAGACCCAGTACTTC. Protein: CASTSNDGPGETQYF.

The chain recombines TRBV5-1 with TRBJ2-2; 8 nucleotides agree with TRBD1. V was clipped by 4 bases and J by 6 bases; unmatched bases: 2. The CDR3 is 13 residues long. Germline V gene data show CDR1 as SGHRS and CDR2 as YFSETQ. CDR3 sequence: CASSPGGAGELFF. CDR3 in DNA: TGCGCCAGCAGCCCAGGGGGCGCCGGGGAGCTGTTTTTT.

This clone was counted only a few times. The CDR3 DNA follows: TGTGCCAGCAGCAAGGGCGCAGAGACCCAGTACTTC. Amino acid sequence: CASSKGAETQYF. This chain uses TRBV7-2 with TRBJ2-5; D remains unclear. Trimming took off 5 bases at V and 4 bases at J, with 8 bases between the two ends. The germline gives CDR1 SGHTA, CDR2 FQGNSA. CDR3 length: 12 amino acids.

This clone was seen more than once but under ten times. V is TRBV30 and J is TRBJ2-2; 12 nucleotides line up with TRBD2. After removal of 4 bases from V and 4 bases from J, the junction contained 4 bases not matched to a gene. Germline V gene lookup returns CDR1 GTSNPN and CDR2 SVGIG (reference sequence). The CDR3 totals 15 residues. CDR3: CAWKELAGGTGELFF. The CDR3 DNA reads TGTGCCTGGAAAGAACTAGCGGGAGGCACCGGGGAGCTGTTTTTT.

V is TRBV29-1 and J is TRBJ1-1; no definite D call. Germline V CDR1 and CDR2: SQVTM, ANQGSEA. The CDR3 length is 13 residues. Trimming took 4 bases from V and 0 from J, leaving 9 bases between them. The CDR3 nucleotides read TGCAGCGTTGGCTCAGAAATGAACACTGAAGCTTTCTTT. It yields the protein CSVGSEMNTEAFF.

V and J are TRBV29-1 and TRBJ1-1; 9 bases match TRBD1. The germline gives CDR1 SQVTM, CDR2 ANQGSEA. V was pared by 7 bases and J by 3 bases, with 6 bases of the junction left unmatched. The CDR3 is 13 amino acids. The CDR3 here is CSASDRGDTEAFF. The CDR3 coding sequence is TGCAGCGCCTCGGACAGGGGAGACACTGAAGCTTTCTTT.

V gene TRBV5-1 combines with J gene TRBJ2-7; TRBD2 is a possible D gene (5 bases). V lost 4 bases and J lost 0, with 14 bases in between. The CDR3 runs to 15 residues. Germline assignment: CDR1 SGHRS and CDR2 YFSETQ. The CDR3 coding sequence is TGCGCCAGCAGCCTTTCATCGGGAAGCTCCTACGAGCAGTACTTC. It translates to CASSLSSGSSYEQYF.

Regarding this clone: One junction end disagrees with the germline gene, perhaps due to a read error. The sample has other DNA sequences that encode this CDR3 too. CDR3 DNA sequence: TGTGCCAGCAGCATCAACCGGGACTCTAACTATGGCTACACTTTC. Its translation is CASSINRDSNYGYTF. This chain links TRBV7-2 with TRBJ1-2; TRBD1 might be the D (5 bases). Germline-derived CDR1 and CDR2 are SGHTA and FQGNSA. CDR3 length: 15 amino acids.

This clone is deemed medium-sized. The rearrangement uses TRBV30 and TRBJ1-5, with D possibly matching TRBD1 (5 bases). Trimming shortened V by 0 bases and J by 4 bases, and 13 bases separated the two germline ends. The germline V gene has CDR1 GTSNPN and CDR2 SVGIG (reference sequence). The CDR3 has 15 amino acids. In nucleotides, the CDR3 is TGTGCCTGGAGTGTAAGGGGCGGGTTTAATCAGCCCCAGCATTTT. Translated: CAWSVRGGFNQPQHF.

The rearrangement joins TRBV30 to TRBJ1-2; D perhaps matches TRBD1 (5 bases). Germline lookup yields CDR1 GTSNPN and CDR2 SVGIG (reference sequence). This CDR3 contains 13 residues. Deletions cut 4 bases from V and 2 bases from J, with 11 bases between. DNA for the CDR3: TGTGCCTGGAACCAGGACATGAACTATGGCTACACCTTC. Its translation is CAWNQDMNYGYTF.

In DNA, the CDR3 is TGTGCCAGCAGCTTAGGGGCAGGGAGCGATGAGCAGTTCTTC. Its protein is CASSLGAGSDEQFF. The V call is TRBV11-3, the J call TRBJ2-1, with D possibly called TRBD1 or TRBD2 (5 bases each). Looked up from germline, CDR1 is SGHNT and CDR2 is YENEEA. The CDR3 length is 14 residues. V shed 1 base and J shed 8 bases, with 12 bases lying between them. The variable domain in full, completed from reference TRBV11-3 and TRBJ2-1, reads EAGVVQSPRYKIIEKKQPVAFWCNPISGHNTLYWYLQNLGQGPELLIRYENEEAVDDSQLPKDRFSAERLKGVDSTLKIQPAELGDSAVYLCASSLGAGSDEQFFGPGTRLTVL.

V and J are TRBV7-9 and TRBJ1-4; no firm D call. The CDR3 totals 16 residues. Trimming took off 5 bases at V and 0 bases at J, with 13 bases between the two ends. Germline loops: CDR1 SEHNR, CDR2 FQNEAQ (reference sequence). CDR3: CASSPGRYATNEKLFF. The CDR3 DNA reads as TGTGCCAGCAGCCCCGGACGGTATGCAACTAATGAAAAACTGTTTTTT.

This clone was seen more than once but under ten times. The J gene is TRBJ1-5, the V gene TRBV7-2, with 7 bases that match TRBD1. The CDR3 extends over 15 amino acids. Germline lookup yields CDR1 SGHTA and CDR2 FQGNSA. V trimming: 4 bases; J trimming: 5 bases; junction bases outside the gene matches: 8. CDR3 coding DNA: TGTGCCAGCAGCTCGAGAATAGGACAGGATCAGCCCCAGCATTTT. Translated, it gives CASSSRIGQDQPQHF. The entire variable domain, with the rest obtained from reference TRBV7-2 and TRBJ1-5, is as follows: GAGVSQSPSNKVTEKGKDVELRCDPISGHTALYWYRQSLGQGLEFLIYFQGNSAPDKSGLPSDRFSAERTGGSVSTLTIQRTQQEDSAVYLCASSSRIGQDQPQHFGDGTRLSIL.

The CDR3 region is CANNPKVAVQETQYF. CDR3 coding DNA: TGTGCCAACAACCCAAAGGTAGCGGTCCAAGAGACCCAGTACTTC. The V gene is TRBV6-4, the J gene TRBJ2-5, with TRBD2 as a possible D gene (6 bases). The germline V gene has CDR1 MRHNA and CDR2 SNTAGT. V lost 10 bases and J 1 base, leaving 19 bases between the germline ends. The CDR3 is made up of 15 amino acids.

The chain couples TRBV27 to TRBJ2-5; 7 positions agree with TRBD2. The DNA end favors TRBJ2-7, so the J call may be wrong. The CDR3 covers 14 residues. CDR1 and CDR2 from the germline V gene are MNHEY and SMNVEV (reference sequence). For the CDR3, the DNA is TGTGCCAGCGGGGGACTACCCATCGCTACCGAGCAGTACTTC. Translating it yields CASGGLPIATEQYF.

This clone was observed once. This is likely an artifact of a read error, given a far larger clone one base away. The chain recombines TRBV25-1 with TRBJ1-5, with D unresolved. The V end was cut by 3 bases, the J end by 8 bases, with 11 bases between. This CDR3 comprises 13 residues. Germline V gene data show CDR1 as MGHDK and CDR2 as SYGVNS. The DNA of the CDR3 is TGTGCCAGCAGTGACCGGGAAAGTGAGCCCCAGCATTTT. This gives the protein CASSDRESEPQHF.

This clone was recorded many times. This sequence joins TRBV11-2 and TRBJ1-1; D possibly corresponds to TRBD1 (6 bases). Trimming took off 5 bases at V and 1 base at J, with 11 bases between the two ends. The V gene's germline CDR1 is SGHAT and CDR2 FQNNGV. The length of the CDR3 is 14 residues. CDR3 in amino acids: CASSRWTENTEAFF. The CDR3 DNA is TGTGCCAGCAGCCGATGGACAGAGAACACTGAAGCTTTCTTT.

This clone has just a few counts. The V and J genes are TRBV5-1 and TRBJ2-5; D possibly corresponds to TRBD2 (6 bases). The CDR3 spans 14 residues. Trimming took off 3 bases at V and 2 bases at J, with 11 bases between the two ends. The germline V gene encodes CDR1 SGHRS and CDR2 YFSETQ. CDR3 nucleotides: TGCGCCAGCAGCTCCTCTAGCGTTCAAGAGACCCAGTACTTC. Residues: CASSSSSVQETQYF.

This clone was picked up many times. The chain combines TRBV15 with TRBJ2-5; 11 bases align to TRBD2. Trimming cost V 0 bases and J 4 bases; bases outside gene matches: 4. Germline values: CDR1 LNHNV, CDR2 YYDKDF (reference sequence). CDR3 length: 16 residues. This CDR3 reads CATSRELAGVGETQYF. CDR3 DNA sequence: TGTGCCACCAGCAGAGAACTAGCGGGAGTCGGAGAGACCCAGTACTTC.

The rearrangement joins TRBV19 to TRBJ2-1, with 8 bases identical to TRBD2. With V trimmed by 5 bases and J by 6 bases, 12 bases remained unmatched. Germline V gene data show CDR1 as LNHDA and CDR2 as SQIVND (reference sequence). CDR3 length: 16 amino acids. CDR3 in amino acids: CASSLRAGVSPNEQFF. The CDR3 DNA reads TGTGCCAGTAGTCTTAGAGCGGGAGTATCCCCCAATGAGCAGTTCTTC.

Notes on this clone: A read error may produce the germline difference seen at one junction end. The chain is built from TRBV6-4 and TRBJ2-1; D remains ambiguous. Germline lookup yields CDR1 MRHNA and CDR2 SNTAGT. This CDR3 spans 16 amino acids. The CDR3 is CASSDGARSSYNGQFF. The CDR3 region has the DNA TGTGCCAGCAGTGACGGAGCGCGGTCATCCTACAATGGGCAGTTCTTC.